This TCR beta chain comes out of a study of cytomegalovirus exposure and HLA in healthy donors. With respect to this clone: A junction end diverges from the germline sequence, so it may reflect a read error.

PCR involved 60 Vbeta and 13 Jbeta primers. Sequencing was performed with immunoSEQ multiplex PCR; in TCRdb, only in-frame clones are kept and a portion is missing. The table has 150,000 to 200,000 clones, around 83% seen once; the top ten hold 6.5%. Germline V gives CDR1 SEHNR, CDR2 FQNEAQ (reference sequence). The CDR3 runs 15 residues. This clonotype originated in a woman aged 45-65 years in good health and CMV-seropositive. This rearrangement joins TRBV7-9 to TRBJ2-5; the match to TRBD2 covers 9 bases. Sequences were obtained from PBMCs. The DNA for the CDR3 is TGTTCCAGCAGCTCAACGCGGGGGGGCGGTGAGACCCAGTACTTC. Its translation: CSSSSTRGGGETQYF.